This T cell receptor (beta chain) is from a study of identical twins. This clonotype was seen repeatedly, ten times or more. Its antigen remains unknown. Study-wide results and limits: Part of the zero-insertion signal could reflect confounding by invariant MAIT and iNKT cells. Models underestimated how often monozygotic twins shared out-of-frame TCR alpha. When twins shared out-of-frame alpha sequences, those sequences had excess low generation probability.

This CDR3 is 14 amino acids long. CDR1 and CDR2 from the germline V gene are SQVTM and ANQGSEA. Trimming took 7 bases from V and 10 from J; bases not matched to a gene: 13. MiXCR was run by TCRdb on the 5' RACE reads, yielding one entry per CDR3 protein. The sample has about 240,000 distinct CDR3 sequences; about an eighth are singletons. These records were also assigned to another study, of yellow fever vaccine responses in identical twins.

The sample comprised memory (CD45RO+) T cells sorted from blood. This receptor was taken from a woman between 18 and 29 years old in good health. The J gene is TRBJ2-3, the V gene TRBV29-1, with 11 positions matching TRBD2. CDR3 in amino acids: CSERLAGLTPSQYF. DNA of the CDR3: TGCAGCGAAAGACTAGCGGGACTAACCCCGTCGCAGTATTTT.